The subject of this entry is one TCR beta chain. The antigen this receptor binds is unknown. Base qualities are not recorded, but no much larger clone differs from it by a single base. The data stem from a study of PD-L1 blockade in urothelial cancer (dated by TCRdb to 2015 to 2018). Describing the broader study: Therapy was started in the mid-2010s for all patients, and atezolizumab 1,200 mg was administered intravenously every 3 weeks. TCR sequencing covered pretreatment tumor samples and matched, serially collected peripheral blood taken before and after atezolizumab treatment. Durable clinical benefit meant progression-free survival longer than 6 months, and TCR features were also tested against progression-free and overall survival. Pretreatment blood TCR-seq was available for nearly 30 patients, at least one posttreatment blood collection was obtained for about 24 patients, and tumor TCR-seq was available for about 24 patients. About 90% of the roughly 30 patients were males with bladder-origin urothelial cancer, and about 65% of the roughly 30 reported a prior smoking history. Blood samples were analyzed at 3 weeks after treatment start (second dose) and at 6 weeks after treatment start. Somatic, immune and clinical correlates of response to PD-L1 blockade with atezolizumab in urothelial cancer were the focus of an exploratory multi-omic analysis. Durable clinical benefit was achieved by nine patients and was not achieved by 20 patients. In the same patients, whole exome sequencing and RNA sequencing of pretreatment tumors were performed in addition to TCR sequencing. Patients had an ECOG performance status of 0 or 1 and had received between 0 and 3 prior chemotherapy regimens. A median of about 140,000 T cells and some 90,000 unique TCRs was obtained from blood samples, and a median clonality of around 0.08 was observed. What the study reported, not specific to this receptor: A pretreatment peripheral blood TCR clonality below the median was linked to improved progression-free and overall survival. Patients with durable benefit showed greater expansion of tumor-associated TCR clones in peripheral blood 3 weeks after starting treatment (n of about 20, p = 0.022). Because the sample size was small (n ≈ 30) and many of the analyses were exploratory, the results are meant to be hypothesis-generating.

Per the publication, the time point label means: pretreatment peripheral blood. A total of some 30 patients with locally advanced or metastatic urothelial carcinoma, treated at Memorial Sloan Kettering on a trial protocol, made up the cohort. Peripheral blood mononuclear cells were collected pretreatment and during treatment, with between 1 and 8 total time points per patient. The Qiagen DNeasy Blood extraction kit was used to purify genomic DNA from total PBMCs and from tumor samples. PBMCs were collected pretreatment and during treatment, and were isolated and stored as previously described. In the germline V gene (reference sequence), CDR1 corresponds to GTSNPN and CDR2 to SVGIG. The CDR3, from cysteine to phenylalanine, totals 16 residues. Only the CDR3 portion is preserved as DNA: 48 bases, with reading frame beginning at the first base. At the junction V is shortened by 3 bases and J by 4 bases; bases outside the gene matches: 12.

Synthetic TCR analog templates were spiked into each PCR so that absolute template abundance could be estimated from read counts. TCRbeta CDR3 regions were amplified from genomic DNA with bias-controlled V and J gene primers using the immunoSEQ assay. Rearranged TCRbeta segments were sequenced at approximately 20X coverage. The published analysis was carried out like this. Sequencing errors were corrected by clustering, and CDR3s were annotated against IMGT so that V, D and J genes could be assigned. Out-of-frame and stop-codon sequences were excluded, and only productive TCRbeta rearrangements were used in downstream analyses. Clonality was computed as one minus Shannon entropy normalized by the log of the number of unique productive sequences. Clones differing between time points or between blood and tumor were identified using Fisher's exact test with Benjamini-Hochberg correction, with an adjusted p below 0.01 applied as the threshold. TCRdb retrieved this table from immuneACCESS and kept in-frame rearrangements only. Not all clones are present; in checked studies, unresolved V genes account for under half, and no reason is known for the remainder. From that table come the V and J calls and clone size; the DNA was used to work out D and trimming. The table for this sample lists some 66,000 clones; 75% to 90% of them were counted only once. 14% to 15% of the sample is taken by the ten largest.

The TCR sequence derives from a man in his 60s with urothelial cancer. Sequenced material: PBMCs, taken around atezolizumab (anti-PD-L1) treatment. The chain employs TRBV30 and TRBJ1-1; 9 middle bases align to TRBD1. The CDR3 in this case is CAWRRTGATSRTEAFF. DNA sequence: TGTGCCTGGAGGCGGACAGGGGCCACCTCTCGCACTGAAGCTTTCTTT.